The 23 T cell receptor beta chains reported below all come from one sample, sequenced in a study of PD-L1 blockade in urothelial cancer. Assay: immunoSEQ multiplex PCR; the TCRdb copy retains only in-frame clones and omits some. The repertoire holds approximately 50,000 clones, around four fifths seen once, with around 3.1% in the top ten. Described time point: pretreatment peripheral blood. The material was PBMCs, obtained around atezolizumab (anti-PD-L1) treatment. These receptors were taken from a man between 65 and 85 years old with urothelial cancer.

This sequence joins TRBV7-8 and TRBJ2-3; 12 bases map to TRBD2. The V and J ends lost 2 bases and 5 bases, in that order; junction bases with no gene match: 8. Looked up from germline, CDR1 is SGHVS and CDR2 is FQNEAQ. CDR3 length: 17 amino acids. The CDR3 reads CASSLRSSGGAGDTQYF. Written as DNA, the CDR3 is TGTGCCAGCAGCTTACGGTCTAGCGGGGGGGCTGGAGATACGCAGTATTTT.

In this sample, this clone turned up once. The chain recombines TRBV7-9 with TRBJ2-1; TRBD1 is a possible D gene (6 bases). CDR3 length: 15 residues. Germline lookup yields CDR1 SEHNR and CDR2 FQNEAQ (reference sequence). Trimming removed 5 bases at V and 3 bases at J, with 14 bases between. In DNA, the CDR3 is TGTGCCAGCAGCGTACCGGGACACGACTACAATGAGCAGTTCTTC. Encoded protein: CASSVPGHDYNEQFF.

CDR3 DNA sequence: TGTGCCAGCAGCTACTTCTTGCGGGAGGACACCGGGGAGCTGTTTTTT. Translated, it gives CASSYFLREDTGELFF. This chain uses TRBV21-1 with TRBJ2-2; the D call of TRBD2 is as the table states it, not checked on the DNA. TRBV21-1 is classified as a pseudogene. This CDR3 region has 16 residues.

The rearrangement uses TRBV2 and TRBJ2-3; D might be TRBD2 (5 bases). The CDR3 runs to 15 residues. Per the germline V gene, CDR1 is SNHLY and CDR2 is FYNNEI. Trimming pared 4 bases from V and 1 base from J, leaving 12 bases between. CDR3 loop: CASSAWAGGTDTQYF. In DNA form, the CDR3 reads TGTGCCAGCAGTGCTTGGGCGGGCGGCACAGATACGCAGTATTTT.

The J gene is TRBJ2-7, the V gene TRBV5-1; D is perhaps TRBD2 (6 bases). Germline V CDR1 and CDR2: SGHRS, YFSETQ. CDR3 length equals 14 residues. Trimming removed 1 base at V and 5 bases at J, with 13 bases between. For the CDR3, the DNA is TGCGCCAGCAGCTTGAGGGACGGCGGGGACGAGCAGTACTTC. It specifies CASSLRDGGDEQYF.

V and J are TRBV2 and TRBJ2-7; 8 bases line up with TRBD1. The germline V gene has CDR1 SNHLY and CDR2 FYNNEI. The J segment lost 6 bases and the V segment lost 7 bases, leaving 5 bases of the junction unmatched. The CDR3 consists of 12 residues. The CDR3 DNA reads TGTGCCAGCACGGGACAGGCGATCGAGCAGTACTTC. Its translation: CASTGQAIEQYF.

The chain couples TRBV2 to TRBJ1-5, with D possibly being TRBD1 (5 bases). CDR3 length: 13 amino acids. Germline-derived CDR1 and CDR2 are SNHLY and FYNNEI. Trimming pared 7 bases from V and 0 bases from J, leaving 7 bases between. The CDR3 region is CASIGDSNQPQHF. In nucleotides, the CDR3 is TGTGCCAGCATAGGGGATAGCAATCAGCCCCAGCATTTT.

The chain links TRBV7-3 to TRBJ1-1, with a weak D call TRBD1 (6 bases). Per germline, CDR1 SGHTA and CDR2 FQGTGA. Trimming took 4 bases from V and 1 from J, leaving 7 bases between them. The CDR3 runs 13 residues. For the CDR3, the DNA is TGTGCCAGCAGCTCGACAGGGAACACTGAAGCTTTCTTT. Its translation is CASSSTGNTEAFF.

This chain links TRBV4-1 with TRBJ2-1; D is perhaps TRBD1 (6 bases). Germline CDR1 reads MGHRA; CDR2 reads YSYEKL. The CDR3 runs to 16 residues. V was shortened by 3 bases and J by 9 bases, with 21 bases between the two germline ends. The CDR3 nucleotides are TGCGCCAGCAGCCAGGGGGCAGGGAAGGTGCCTGGTGAGCAGTTCTTC. It yields the protein CASSQGAGKVPGEQFF.

The chain combines TRBV9 with TRBJ2-1, with 10 positions matching TRBD2. Germline V gene data show CDR1 as SGDLS and CDR2 as YYNGEE. The CDR3 contains 15 residues. Trimming cost V 6 bases and J 6 bases; bases outside gene matches: 9. The CDR3 coding sequence is TGTGCCAGCACCCCACCTAGCGGGGGAGGCAATGAGCAGTTCTTC. Residues: CASTPPSGGGNEQFF.

The chain joins TRBV7-3 to TRBJ1-1, with TRBD1 identical over 8 bases. The CDR3 extends over 13 amino acids. CDR1 is SGHTA, CDR2 FQGTGA, per germline. V lost 7 bases to trimming and J lost 2 bases; unmatched junction nucleotides: 3. CDR3 amino acids: CASNQGANTEAFF. CDR3 DNA sequence: TGTGCCAGCAACCAGGGGGCTAACACTGAAGCTTTCTTT.

This sequence joins TRBV7-6 and TRBJ2-5; a possible D gene is TRBD1 (6 bases). V gave up 2 bases and J gave up 4 bases, with 14 bases separating them. Germline assignment: CDR1 SGHVS and CDR2 FNYEAQ. CDR3 length equals 15 residues. The DNA of the CDR3 is TGTGCCAGCAGCTTATCTGGGACAAAAACAGAGACCCAGTACTTC. Encoded protein: CASSLSGTKTETQYF.

The chain recombines TRBV7-2 with TRBJ2-5, with 7 bases aligning to TRBD1. V lost 5 bases and J lost 5; bases outside the gene matches: 14. The CDR3 contains 16 residues. Germline CDR1 and CDR2: SGHTA and FQGNSA. CDR3 coding DNA: TGTGCCAGCAGCCGGAGTCGAAGGGGGCTCGGGGAGACCCAGTACTTC. It codes for CASSRSRRGLGETQYF.

The chain has TRBV4-3 and TRBJ1-2; D not certain. V lost 1 base and J 6 bases, leaving 9 bases between the germline ends. CDR3 length: 13 amino acids. The germline gives CDR1 LGHNA, CDR2 YSLEER. The CDR3 region has the DNA TGCGCCAGCAGCCAAGGACGGCGGGATGGCTACACCTTC. Amino acid sequence: CASSQGRRDGYTF.

The gene calls are TRBV7-2 and TRBJ2-3, with D hard to call. The germline V and J ends were trimmed by 1 base and 0 bases, with 8 bases remaining between them. CDR3 length: 15 amino acids. The germline V gene has CDR1 SGHTA and CDR2 FQGNSA. CDR3 in DNA: TGTGCCAGCAGCTTAGAAGCTCTAAGCACAGATACGCAGTATTTT. It yields the protein CASSLEALSTDTQYF.

The chain couples TRBV5-1 to TRBJ2-1, with D maybe TRBD2 (6 bases). Germline CDR1 is SGHRS and CDR2 is YFSETQ. The germline V and J ends were trimmed by 0 bases and 9 bases, with 22 bases remaining between them. The CDR3 loop spans 17 amino acids. The CDR3 is CASSLEIRGLRSGEQFF. The CDR3 DNA is TGCGCCAGCAGCTTGGAGATCCGGGGGTTAAGATCGGGTGAGCAGTTCTTC.

This rearrangement joins TRBV15 to TRBJ2-6; D possibly corresponds to TRBD2 (5 bases). The CDR3 loop spans 14 amino acids. Trimming stripped 5 bases from V and 3 bases from J, with 8 bases between. Germline assignment: CDR1 LNHNV and CDR2 YYDKDF (reference sequence). CDR3: CATSGGGGANVLTF. CDR3 nucleotide sequence: TGTGCCACCAGCGGTGGAGGTGGGGCCAACGTCCTGACTTTC.

The chain links TRBV5-1 to TRBJ2-6; 7 bases align to TRBD2. Germline CDR1 is SGHRS and CDR2 is YFSETQ. Trimming removed 3 bases from V and 0 bases from J; junction bases left unmatched: 0. CDR3 length: 15 residues. The CDR3 DNA sequence: TGCGCCAGCAGCTGGGGGGGCTCTGGGGCCAACGTCCTGACTTTC. This codes for CASSWGGSGANVLTF.

The chain couples TRBV6-1 to TRBJ2-1; TRBD1 agrees at 8 bases. The CDR3 runs 14 residues. The germline V gene encodes CDR1 MNHNS and CDR2 SASEGT. Losses at the gene ends were 10 bases for V and 6 bases for J; bases not matched to a gene: 11. Here the CDR3 reads CATRPRQGPNEQFF. In DNA form, the CDR3 reads TGTGCCACCCGGCCGCGACAGGGGCCCAATGAGCAGTTCTTC.

This chain uses TRBV29-1 with TRBJ2-3; 11 bases match TRBD2. CDR1 and CDR2 from the germline V gene are SQVTM and ANQGSEA. With 7 bases clipped from V and 9 bases from J, the junction kept 9 bases outside the gene matches. This CDR3 contains 13 residues. DNA of the CDR3: TGCAGCGCAGTAGCGGGAGGGTATTTGACGCAGTATTTT. This gives the protein CSAVAGGYLTQYF.

The chain combines TRBV5-5 with TRBJ2-2, with TRBD2 matching over 8 bases. Trimming cost V 5 bases and J 0 bases; bases outside gene matches: 3. There are 15 residues in the CDR3. Germline lookup yields CDR1 SGHKS and CDR2 YYEKEE (reference sequence). This CDR3 is CASRVAGTNTGELFF. CDR3 DNA sequence: TGTGCCAGCAGAGTAGCGGGAACGAACACCGGGGAGCTGTTTTTT.

The chain is built from TRBV4-3 and TRBJ1-4; 10 nucleotides agree with TRBD1. Germline CDR1 is LGHNA and CDR2 is YSLEER. V gave up 3 bases and J gave up 4 bases; unmatched junction bases: 5. The CDR3 consists of 16 residues. In nucleotides, the CDR3 is TGCGCCAGCAGCCAGGATGGGACAGGGGTTAATGAAAAACTGTTTTTT. Translation: CASSQDGTGVNEKLFF.

This chain links TRBV13 with TRBJ2-7, with 15 bases matching TRBD2. CDR3 length: 15 residues. Trimming at V came to 4 bases and at J to 5 bases, leaving 3 bases not matched to a gene. Germline CDR1 is PRHDT and CDR2 is FYEKMQ (reference sequence). This CDR3 reads CASSSGTSGRNEQYF. CDR3 DNA: TGTGCCAGCAGCTCCGGGACTAGCGGGAGGAACGAGCAGTACTTC. Filled out from reference TRBV13 and TRBJ2-7, the complete variable domain reads AAGVIQSPRHLIKEKRETATLKCYPIPRHDTVYWYQQGPGQDPQFLISFYEKMQSDKGSIPDRFSAQQFSDYHSELNMSSLELGDSALYFCASSSGTSGRNEQYFGPGTRLTVT.